The 28 T cell receptor beta chains below all came from one sample that was sequenced in a study of T cells in Graves' hyperthyroidism and ophthalmopathy. TCR beta CDR3 sequences were amplified from RNA transcripts. Primed by the HTBI set, a first-round RT-PCR was run on the TCR CDR3. MiXCR, run by TCRdb on the multiplex PCR reads, gives a single entry per CDR3 protein. The profile covers approximately 520,000 distinct CDR3 sequences, with about 24% appearing a single time and over 9% taken by the ten largest. Sequencing input: blood. All receptors come from a woman under 40 with Graves' ophthalmopathy.

The chain is built from TRBV15 and TRBJ2-7, with a possible D match to TRBD2 (6 bases). Per the germline V gene, CDR1 is LNHNV and CDR2 is YYDKDF (reference sequence). The CDR3 consists of 16 residues. Trimming cost V 3 bases and J 6 bases, with 21 bases left between them. The CDR3 loop reads CATSSLRGTGNSEQYF. The DNA of the CDR3 is TGTGCCACCAGCAGTCTCCGGGGGACGGGGAACTCCGAGCAGTACTTC.

This clonotype was seen a handful of times. This CDR3 is CASSQAGSDEQYF. Written as DNA, the CDR3 is TGTGCCAGCAGCCAAGCGGGATCCGACGAGCAGTACTTC. The V and J genes are TRBV3-1 and TRBJ2-7, with D possibly being TRBD2 (5 bases). This CDR3 is built from 13 residues. With 1 base removed from V and 5 bases from J, the gap between germline ends came to 9 bases. Germline CDR1 reads LGHDT; CDR2 reads YNNKEL (reference sequence).

This clonotype showed up many times. The chain combines TRBV4-1 with TRBJ2-5, with D tentatively TRBD1 or TRBD2 (5 bases each). The CDR3 runs 14 residues. Germline CDR1 and CDR2: MGHRA and YSYEKL. Trimming left V 4 bases short and J 3 bases short, with 12 bases between. The DNA of the CDR3 is TGCGCCAGCAGCCCGTTCGGGGCCGAAGAGACCCAGTACTTC. It codes for CASSPFGAEETQYF.

This clonotype was counted ten times or more. This chain joins TRBV12-3 or TRBV12-4 and TRBJ2-2; D is possibly TRBD2 (6 bases). V was clipped by 3 bases and J by 4 bases, with 12 bases between them. This CDR3 is 15 amino acids long. DNA of the CDR3: TGTGCCAGCAGTTTGAGGAGGGAAGGCACCGGGGAGCTGTTTTTT. Protein: CASSLRREGTGELFF.

This clonotype was observed many times. The genes are TRBV5-1 and TRBJ2-7, with D uncertain. Germline V gives CDR1 SGHRS, CDR2 YFSETQ. The germline V and J ends were trimmed by 1 base and 1 base, with 12 bases remaining between them. The CDR3 has 15 residues. CDR3 sequence reads: CASSLTLSASYEQYF. DNA of the CDR3: TGCGCCAGCAGCTTGACCCTTTCCGCATCCTACGAGCAGTACTTC.

The J gene is TRBJ1-1, the V gene TRBV28, with a tentative D call TRBD1 (5 bases). The V and J ends lost 8 bases and 4 bases respectively, with 23 bases between them. CDR1 MDHEN and CDR2 SYDVKM come from the germline V gene. The CDR3 extends over 16 amino acids. The CDR3 sequence is CASWVGTGSAGTEAFF. The DNA for the CDR3 is TGTGCCAGCTGGGTTGGGACGGGTAGCGCGGGCACTGAAGCTTTCTTT.

The rearrangement joins TRBV5-1 to TRBJ1-2; D remains ambiguous. This CDR3 comprises 14 residues. Trimming pared 3 bases from V and 3 bases from J, leaving 12 bases between. The germline gives CDR1 SGHRS, CDR2 YFSETQ. CDR3 sequence (DNA): TGCGCCAGCAGCTCGGACTGGGGTGACTATGGCTACACCTTC. Amino acid sequence: CASSSDWGDYGYTF.

CDR3 nucleotides: TGTGCCAGCAGTTTCCCAGGGCTGGAGACCCAGTACTTC. This codes for CASSFPGLETQYF. V is TRBV12-3 or TRBV12-4 and J is TRBJ2-5; D possibly corresponds to TRBD1 (5 bases). V lost 3 bases and J lost 5, with 10 bases in between. The CDR3 totals 13 residues.

This clonotype was seen ten or more times. The chain recombines TRBV6-5 with TRBJ2-7; maybe TRBD2 (5 bases). Trimming cost V 11 bases and J 1 base, with 12 bases left between them. Germline-derived CDR1 and CDR2 are MNHEY and SVGAGI. This CDR3 is built from 12 residues. CDR3 DNA: TGTGCCTGCCGGACTGGTTCCTACGAGCAGTACTTC. It translates to CACRTGSYEQYF.

This clonotype was seen at least ten times. V usage is TRBV7-2 and J usage is TRBJ1-2, with a possible D match to TRBD1 (5 bases). Trimming removed 3 bases at V and 8 bases at J, with 13 bases between. The CDR3 is 13 residues long. Per the germline V gene, CDR1 is SGHTA and CDR2 is FQGNSA. The CDR3 DNA is TGTGCCAGCAGCTTCAGGGATTGGAGAGGCTACACCTTC. It specifies CASSFRDWRGYTF.

This clonotype was detected only a few times. The rearrangement joins TRBV6-1 to TRBJ1-1; 10 nucleotides align to TRBD1. Per germline, CDR1 MNHNS and CDR2 SASEGT. V dropped 6 bases and J dropped 1; count of bases not matched to a gene: 8. The CDR3 has 16 amino acids. The CDR3 DNA is TGTGCCAGCAGAACCGGGACAGGGGTGACGAACACTGAAGCTTTCTTT. This encodes CASRTGTGVTNTEAFF.

This clonotype was detected ten times or more. This chain uses TRBV12-3 or TRBV12-4 with TRBJ1-1; 9 nucleotides match TRBD1. The V and J ends lost 2 bases and 3 bases, in that order; junction bases with no gene match: 4. This CDR3 region has 15 residues. In DNA, the CDR3 is TGTGCCAGCAGTTTATGGACAGGGGCGGACACTGAAGCTTTCTTT. Translated, it gives CASSLWTGADTEAFF.

This clonotype was observed many times. The rearrangement uses TRBV7-2 and TRBJ1-2; 10 bases line up with TRBD1. Germline CDR1 is SGHTA and CDR2 is FQGNSA. The ends lost 4 bases at V and 3 bases at J; junction bases unmatched: 5. CDR3 size: 15 residues. As DNA, the CDR3 is TGTGCCAGCAGCTGGTCGACAGGGGGCGACTATGGCTACACCTTC. Translating it yields CASSWSTGGDYGYTF. The full variable domain, rest sourced from reference TRBV7-2 and TRBJ1-2, is GAGVSQSPSNKVTEKGKDVELRCDPISGHTALYWYRQSLGQGLEFLIYFQGNSAPDKSGLPSDRFSAERTGGSVSTLTIQRTQQEDSAVYLCASSWSTGGDYGYTFGSGTRLTVV.

The gene calls are TRBV5-1 and TRBJ1-1; no clear D. CDR3 length equals 13 residues. Germline V gives CDR1 SGHRS, CDR2 YFSETQ. V lost 1 base and J lost 6, with 10 bases in between. CDR3 sequence reads: CASSLWGTAEAFF. In DNA, the CDR3 is TGCGCCAGCAGCTTGTGGGGTACTGCTGAAGCTTTCTTT.

This clonotype has at least ten counts. This chain links TRBV11-2 with TRBJ2-5; 11 bases fit TRBD2. The CDR3 is made up of 14 amino acids. Losses at the gene ends were 6 bases for V and 5 bases for J; bases not matched to a gene: 5. Per germline, CDR1 SGHAT and CDR2 FQNNGV. CDR3 loop: CASRDTSGGETQYF. For the CDR3, the DNA is TGTGCCAGCAGGGATACTAGCGGGGGTGAGACCCAGTACTTC. The full variable domain, in which reference TRBV11-2 and TRBJ2-5 provide the parts outside the CDR3, is EAGVAQSPRYKIIEKRQSVAFWCNPISGHATLYWYQQILGQGPKLLIQFQNNGVVDDSQLPKDRFSAERLKGVDSTLKIQPAKLEDSAVYLCASRDTSGGETQYFGPGTRLLVL.

This clonotype was seen many times. This chain connects TRBV20-1 to TRBJ2-2; D uncertain. Germline V gene lookup returns CDR1 DFQATT and CDR2 SNEGSKA (reference sequence). Trimming took off 6 bases at V and 1 base at J, with 12 bases between the two ends. There are 14 residues in the CDR3. In nucleotides, the CDR3 is TGCAGTGCCCCTACCTCCGGGAACACCGGGGAGCTGTTTTTT. This encodes CSAPTSGNTGELFF.

V and J are TRBV4-1 and TRBJ2-7; maybe TRBD2 (5 bases). CDR1 and CDR2 (germline): MGHRA, YSYEKL. The CDR3 length is 15 residues. V was trimmed by 4 bases and J by 0 bases, leaving 13 bases between them. The CDR3 DNA is TGCGCCAGCAGCCCCGAAGTGGGGAGCTCCTACGAGCAGTACTTC. This translates into CASSPEVGSSYEQYF.

This clonotype appeared many times. This chain links TRBV11-1 with TRBJ2-2; 7 bases are shared with TRBD1. V was clipped by 5 bases and J by 4 bases; unmatched bases: 10. Germline V gene sequence: CDR1 SGHAT, CDR2 FQDESV (reference sequence). This CDR3 has 16 residues. This CDR3 reads CASSPGTALPTGELFF. CDR3 nucleotide sequence: TGTGCCAGCAGCCCCGGGACAGCACTTCCCACCGGGGAGCTGTTTTTT.

The count of this clonotype is one. The chain links TRBV6-1 to TRBJ1-1, with D tentatively TRBD1 (5 bases). Germline V gene sequence: CDR1 MNHNS, CDR2 SASEGT. The CDR3 is 14 amino acids. V was clipped by 5 bases and J by 9 bases, with 19 bases between them. CDR3 loop: CASSPLGHTDKAFF. The DNA of the CDR3 is TGTGCCAGCAGTCCCCTAGGACACACAGATAAAGCTTTCTTT.

This clonotype was counted many times. V gene TRBV6-5 combines with J gene TRBJ2-7; a possible D gene is TRBD1 (5 bases). Trimming removed 6 bases at V and 4 bases at J, with 10 bases between. Germline CDR1 reads MNHEY; CDR2 reads SVGAGI. The CDR3 runs 12 residues. The CDR3 reads CASSHKGYEQYF. The DNA for the CDR3 is TGTGCCAGCAGCCACAAGGGGTACGAGCAGTACTTC.

The chain combines TRBV28 with TRBJ2-7, with D possibly being TRBD1 (6 bases). CDR1 is MDHEN, CDR2 SYDVKM, per germline. The CDR3 extends over 14 amino acids. Trimming stripped 5 bases from V and 3 bases from J, with 14 bases between. The CDR3, as DNA: TGTGCCAGCAGTCCTCCGGGACACATCTACGAGCAGTACTTC. Protein sequence: CASSPPGHIYEQYF. The whole variable domain, remainder taken from reference TRBV28 and TRBJ2-7, is DVKVTQSSRYLVKRTGEKVFLECVQDMDHENMFWYRQDPGLGLRLIYFSYDVKMKEKGDIPEGYSVSREKKERFSLILESASTNQTSMYLCASSPPGHIYEQYFGPGTRLTVT.

The genes are TRBV6-5 and TRBJ1-2; no definite D call. Germline-derived CDR1 and CDR2 are MNHEY and SVGAGI. The CDR3 is 15 residues long. With 3 bases removed from V and 2 bases from J, the gap between germline ends came to 13 bases. CDR3 residues: CASSYWGSPNYGYTF. The DNA of the CDR3 is TGTGCCAGCAGTTATTGGGGATCACCCAACTATGGCTACACCTTC.

A few counts support this clonotype. J is TRBJ1-1 and V is TRBV24-1; no reliable D call. This CDR3 comprises 12 residues. V gave up 3 bases and J gave up 6 bases, with 7 bases separating them. Looked up from germline, CDR1 is KGHDR and CDR2 is SFDVKD. Here the CDR3 reads CATSDQYAEAFF. For the CDR3, the DNA is TGTGCCACCAGTGATCAATATGCTGAAGCTTTCTTT.

This clonotype was detected a few times. Just one base apart from a much larger clone, this may be a read error. The chain uses TRBV7-3 and TRBJ2-7; 7 positions agree with TRBD2. The germline V gene has CDR1 SGHTA and CDR2 FQGTGA. J gave up 2 bases and V 0 bases, and 4 bases lay outside the gene matches. CDR3 length: 15 amino acids. CDR3 loop: CASSLTPGGAYEQYV. Here the CDR3 DNA reads TGTGCCAGCAGCTTAACGCCGGGAGGCGCCTACGAGCAGTACGTC.

There are a few counts of this clonotype. The CDR3 nucleotides are TGCAGTGCTCCCCTGATGATCATGAGTTTTAATTCACCCCTCCACTTT. This sequence encodes CSAPLMIMSFNSPLHF. The chain carries TRBV20-1 and TRBJ1-6; D is unclear. Germline-derived CDR1 and CDR2 are DFQATT and SNEGSKA (reference sequence). Trimming took 5 bases from V and 6 from J, leaving 20 bases between them. This CDR3 has 16 amino acids.

This clonotype was found a few times. The chain uses TRBV6-5 and TRBJ1-1; D ambiguous. The CDR3 runs to 14 residues. CDR1 is MNHEY, CDR2 SVGAGI, per germline. The V end was cut by 3 bases, the J end by 0 bases, with 8 bases between. CDR3 sequence: CASSYGQLNTEAFF. DNA of the CDR3: TGTGCCAGCAGTTATGGGCAGCTGAACACTGAAGCTTTCTTT.

This clonotype was detected many times. CDR3: CATSREGGAKNIQYF. The CDR3 DNA is TGTGCCACCAGCAGAGAAGGGGGAGCCAAAAACATTCAGTACTTC. The rearrangement uses TRBV15 and TRBJ2-4; D might be TRBD1 (6 bases). The CDR3 totals 15 residues. The ends were cut back, 0 bases at V and 0 bases at J, with 6 bases in the middle. CDR1 is LNHNV, CDR2 YYDKDF, per germline (reference sequence). Using reference TRBV15 and TRBJ2-4 for the parts outside the CDR3, the full variable domain is DAMVIQNPRYQVTQFGKPVTLSCSQTLNHNVMYWYQQKSSQAPKLLFHYYDKDFNNEADTPDNFQSRRPNTSFCFLDIRSPGLGDTAMYLCATSREGGAKNIQYFGAGTRLSVL.

This CDR3 is CASSSDLKPTGELFF. The CDR3 nucleotides read TGTGCCAGCAGCTCGGACTTGAAGCCAACTGGGGAGCTGTTTTTT. V gene TRBV11-2 combines with J gene TRBJ2-2, with D possibly TRBD2 on 5 matching bases. CDR1 is SGHAT and CDR2 is FQNNGV in the germline V gene. This CDR3 is 15 amino acids long. The V gene lost 4 bases and the J gene lost 8 bases, with 17 bases spanning the gap.